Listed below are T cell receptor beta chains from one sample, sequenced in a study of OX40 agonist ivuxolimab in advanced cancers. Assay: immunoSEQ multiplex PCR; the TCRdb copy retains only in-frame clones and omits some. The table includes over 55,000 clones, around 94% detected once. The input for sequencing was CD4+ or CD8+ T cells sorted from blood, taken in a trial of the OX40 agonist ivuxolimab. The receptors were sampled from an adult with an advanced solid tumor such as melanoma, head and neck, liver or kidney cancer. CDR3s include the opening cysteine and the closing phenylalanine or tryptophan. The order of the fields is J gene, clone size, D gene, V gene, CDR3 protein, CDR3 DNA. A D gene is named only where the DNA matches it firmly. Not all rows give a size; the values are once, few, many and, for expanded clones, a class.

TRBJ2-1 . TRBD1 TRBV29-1 CSVAGVRDREVNEQFF TGCAGCGTTGCAGGTGTGAGGGACAGGGAGGTCAATGAGCAGTTCTTC
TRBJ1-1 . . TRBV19 CASVYENTEAFF TGTGCCAGCGTATATGAGAACACTGAAGCTTTCTTT
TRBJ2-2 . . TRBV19 CASIGTARYNTGELFF TGTGCCAGTATAGGAACAGCACGATACAACACCGGGGAGCTGTTTTTT
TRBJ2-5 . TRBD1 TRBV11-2 CASSLGDRGRETQYF TGTGCCAGCAGCTTAGGGGACAGGGGGCGAGAGACCCAGTACTTC
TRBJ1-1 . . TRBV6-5 CASSYSGPTWGAFF TGTGCCAGCAGTTACTCGGGCCCAACGTGGGGAGCTTTCTTT
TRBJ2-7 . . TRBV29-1 CSVEEVGGQLYEQYF TGCAGCGTTGAGGAAGTTGGGGGTCAACTATACGAGCAGTACTTC
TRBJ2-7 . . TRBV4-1 CASSQDRTYEQYF TGCGCCAGCAGCCAAGACCGGACATACGAGCAGTACTTC
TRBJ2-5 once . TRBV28 CASSLVETQYF TGTGCCAGCAGCCTGGTAGAGACCCAGTACTTC
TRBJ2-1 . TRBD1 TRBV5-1 CASSLTGDRVTNEQFF TGCGCCAGCAGCCTGACTGGGGACAGGGTAACGAATGAGCAGTTCTTC
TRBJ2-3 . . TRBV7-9 CASSLEATDTQYF TGTGCCAGCAGCTTAGAAGCCACCGATACGCAGTATTTT
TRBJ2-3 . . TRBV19 CASSPSSNTQYF TGTGCCAGTAGTCCATCTAGCAATACGCAGTATTTT
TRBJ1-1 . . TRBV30 CAWSPIRGRNTEAFF TGTGCCTGGAGCCCGATTAGGGGTAGGAACACTGAAGCTTTCTTT
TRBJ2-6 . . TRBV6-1 CASSDTDERRSGANVLTF TGTGCCAGCAGTGATACGGACGAACGTCGCTCTGGGGCCAACGTCCTGACTTTC
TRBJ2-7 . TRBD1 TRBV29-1 CSVEGGDREAYEQYF TGCAGCGTTGAAGGGGGGGACAGGGAAGCCTACGAGCAGTACTTC
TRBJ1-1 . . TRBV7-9 CASSVARLTGNTEAFF TGTGCCAGCAGCGTAGCCCGACTGACAGGGAACACTGAAGCTTTCTTT
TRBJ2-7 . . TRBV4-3 CASSQAPGNPYEQYF TGCGCCAGCAGCCAAGCCCCCGGGAACCCCTACGAGCAGTACTTC
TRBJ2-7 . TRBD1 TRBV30 CAWSVEGQGNEQYF TGTGCCTGGAGTGTGGAGGGACAGGGTAACGAGCAGTACTTC
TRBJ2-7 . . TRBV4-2 CASSLGVTSSYEQYF TGTGCCAGCAGCCTGGGGGTCACCAGCTCCTACGAGCAGTACTTC
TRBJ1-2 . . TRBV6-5 CASSFTSTGAFGYTF TGTGCCAGCAGTTTCACCTCGACAGGTGCATTTGGCTACACCTTC
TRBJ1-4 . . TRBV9 CASSIKGETNEKLFF TGTGCCAGCAGCATAAAGGGTGAAACTAATGAAAAACTGTTTTTT
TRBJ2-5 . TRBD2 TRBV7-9 CASSLGLLDQETQYF TGTGCCAGCAGCTTGGGACTACTAGACCAAGAGACCCAGTACTTC
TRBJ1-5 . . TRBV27 CASSLYQGRNQPQHF TGTGCCAGCAGTTTATATCAGGGGAGAAATCAGCCCCAGCATTTT
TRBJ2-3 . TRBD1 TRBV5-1 CASSSGQGAGDTQYF TGCGCCAGCAGCTCGGGACAGGGGGCTGGAGATACGCAGTATTTT
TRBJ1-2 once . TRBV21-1 CASSKVEGGNYGYTF TGTGCCAGCAGCAAAGTTGAGGGGGGAAACTATGGCTACACCTTC
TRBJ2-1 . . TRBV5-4 CASSQPGPPGPYNEQFF TGTGCCAGCAGCCAGCCCGGGCCCCCGGGGCCCTACAATGAGCAGTTCTTC
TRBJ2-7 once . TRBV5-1 CASSLAASVYEQYF TGCGCCAGCAGCTTGGCGGCTTCTGTCTACGAGCAGTACTTC
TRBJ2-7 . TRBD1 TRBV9 CASSSDRAEQYF TGTGCCAGCAGCTCAGACAGGGCAGAGCAGTACTTC
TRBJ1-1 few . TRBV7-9 CASSHYEEAFF TGTGCCAGCAGCCATTACGAGGAAGCTTTCTTT
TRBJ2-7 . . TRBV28 CASSNRPFEQYF TGTGCCAGCAGTAACCGACCCTTCGAGCAGTACTTC
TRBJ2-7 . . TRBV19 CASSIPDRHPYEQYF TGTGCCAGTAGTATCCCGGACCGACACCCCTACGAGCAGTACTTC
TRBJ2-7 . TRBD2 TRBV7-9 CASSFSGRSSYEQYF TGTGCCAGCAGCTTCTCCGGGAGGAGCTCCTACGAGCAGTACTTC
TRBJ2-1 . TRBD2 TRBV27 CASSDGTSGGNEQFF TGTGCCAGCAGTGACGGGACTAGCGGGGGTAATGAGCAGTTCTTC
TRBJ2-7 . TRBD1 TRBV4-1 CASSQVIGQDYEQYF TGCGCCAGCAGCCAGGTTATTGGACAGGACTACGAGCAGTACTTC
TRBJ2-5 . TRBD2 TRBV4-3 CASSQDGGNQETQYF TGCGCCAGCAGCCAAGACGGGGGGAACCAAGAGACCCAGTACTTC
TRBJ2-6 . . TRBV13 CASSLLMASIGSGANVLTF TGTGCCAGCAGCCTCCTCATGGCTTCAATCGGGTCTGGGGCCAACGTCCTGACTTTC
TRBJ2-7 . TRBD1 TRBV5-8 CASSIRQGVTLFYEQYF TGTGCCAGCAGCATTAGACAGGGTGTTACCCTATTCTACGAGCAGTACTTC
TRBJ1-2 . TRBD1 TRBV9 CASSERDSDGYTF TGTGCCAGCAGCGAGCGGGACAGCGATGGCTACACCTTC
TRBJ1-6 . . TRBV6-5 CASSLGSPLHF TGTGCCAGCAGTTTAGGTTCACCCCTCCACTTT
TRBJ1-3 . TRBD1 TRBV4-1 CASSQPTGVSGNTIYF TGCGCCAGCAGCCAACCGACAGGGGTCTCTGGAAACACCATATATTTT
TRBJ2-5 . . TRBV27 CASSFNSQETQYF TGTGCCAGCAGTTTTAACTCCCAAGAGACCCAGTACTTC
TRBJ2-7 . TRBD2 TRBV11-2 CASSLRTSRSYEQYF TGTGCCAGCAGCCTCCGGACTAGCCGATCCTACGAGCAGTACTTC
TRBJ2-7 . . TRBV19 CASSSQVRGYEQYF TGTGCCAGTAGTAGCCAGGTCAGGGGATACGAGCAGTACTTC
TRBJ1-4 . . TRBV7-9 CASSFAEKLFF TGTGCCAGCAGCTTCGCTGAAAAACTGTTTTTT
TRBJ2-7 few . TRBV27 CASSFGAGTYEQYF TGTGCCAGCAGTTTTGGGGCTGGAACCTACGAGCAGTACTTC
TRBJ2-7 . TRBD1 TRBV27 CASSRGQGGYEQYF TGTGCCAGCAGCCGGGGACAGGGAGGCTACGAGCAGTACTTC
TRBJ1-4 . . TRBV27 CASSPRGGEKLFF TGTGCCAGCAGTCCCCGGGGGGGGGAAAAACTGTTTTTT
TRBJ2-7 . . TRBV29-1 CSVEDETVSSYEQYF TGCAGCGTTGAAGACGAGACGGTAAGCTCCTACGAGCAGTACTTC
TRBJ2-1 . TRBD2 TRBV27 CASSLRDPRGVNEQFF TGTGCCAGCAGTTTACGGGACCCTCGGGGGGTCAATGAGCAGTTCTTC
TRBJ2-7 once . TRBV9 CASSVGGSYEQYF TGTGCCAGCAGCGTAGGGGGTTCCTACGAGCAGTACTTC
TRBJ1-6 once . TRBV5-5 CASSLGADVNSPLHF TGTGCCAGCAGCTTGGGTGCAGACGTTAATTCACCCCTCCACTTT
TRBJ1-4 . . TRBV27 CASSLFQGANEKLFF TGTGCCAGCAGTTTATTCCAGGGCGCTAATGAAAAACTGTTTTTT
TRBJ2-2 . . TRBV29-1 CSVNVANTGELFF TGCAGCGTTAACGTTGCGAACACCGGGGAGCTGTTTTTT
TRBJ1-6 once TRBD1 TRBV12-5 CASGLVGQGYLSYNSPLHF TGTGCTAGTGGTTTGGTGGGACAGGGGTATCTCTCCTATAATTCACCCCTCCACTTT
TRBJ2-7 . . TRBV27 CASSVSVTGISYEQYF TGTGCCAGCAGTGTTAGTGTGACGGGGATCTCCTACGAGCAGTACTTC
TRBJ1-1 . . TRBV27 CASSLQGKNTEAFF TGTGCCAGCAGTCTACAGGGAAAGAACACTGAAGCTTTCTTT
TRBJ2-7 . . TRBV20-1 CSARVQYEQYF TGCAGTGCTAGAGTACAATACGAGCAGTACTTC
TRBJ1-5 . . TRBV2 CASSEAQGNQPQHF TGTGCCAGCAGTGAAGCGCAGGGTAATCAGCCCCAGCATTTT
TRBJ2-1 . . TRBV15 CATSGESYNEQFF TGTGCCACCAGCGGGGAATCCTACAATGAGCAGTTCTTC
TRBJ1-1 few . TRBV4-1 CASSQAGSTEAFF TGCGCCAGCAGCCAAGCGGGGAGCACTGAAGCTTTCTTT
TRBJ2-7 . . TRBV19 CASTSAVSSYEQYF TGTGCCAGTACATCAGCGGTGAGCTCCTACGAGCAGTACTTC